This TCR beta chain appears in the sequencing data of a study of beta chain features in type 1 diabetes. As regards this clone: Its cognate antigen is unknown.

The authors reverse transcribed all of the isolated RNA, so sequencing captured expressed TCRB transcripts. The repertoire was sequenced with immunoSEQ multiplex PCR; TCRdb's copy has only in-frame clones and lacks some. The table lists about 370,000 clones, over 12% of them singletons, with 0.019% in the top ten. General study points: The naive, central memory and Treg TCRB repertoires looked more alike in patients than they did in healthy donors. Shorter templates may be favored by PCR, equally so in patients and controls.

V gave up 5 bases and J gave up 7 bases; unmatched junction bases: 9. This CDR3 is 15 amino acids long. From germline, CDR1 is MGHDK and CDR2 SYGVNS. The receptor was isolated from a woman aged 18-30 years in good health. J is TRBJ2-1 and V is TRBV25-1, with TRBD2 matching 9 bases. Sequencing was carried out using naive CD4+ T cells from blood. DNA for the CDR3: TGTGCCAGCAGTACTCTTAGCGGGAGAGTTAATGAGCAGTTCTTC. This encodes CASSTLSGRVNEQFF.